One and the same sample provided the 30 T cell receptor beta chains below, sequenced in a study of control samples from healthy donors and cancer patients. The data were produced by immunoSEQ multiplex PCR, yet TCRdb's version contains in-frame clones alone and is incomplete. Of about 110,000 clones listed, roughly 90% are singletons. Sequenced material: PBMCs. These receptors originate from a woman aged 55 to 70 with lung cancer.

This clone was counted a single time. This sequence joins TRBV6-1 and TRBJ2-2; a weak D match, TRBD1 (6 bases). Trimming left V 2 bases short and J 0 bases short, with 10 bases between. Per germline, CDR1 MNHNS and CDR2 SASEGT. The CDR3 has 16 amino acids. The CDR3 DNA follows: TGTGCCAGCAGTGAATATGGACAGACGAACACCGGGGAGCTGTTTTTT. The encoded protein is CASSEYGQTNTGELFF.

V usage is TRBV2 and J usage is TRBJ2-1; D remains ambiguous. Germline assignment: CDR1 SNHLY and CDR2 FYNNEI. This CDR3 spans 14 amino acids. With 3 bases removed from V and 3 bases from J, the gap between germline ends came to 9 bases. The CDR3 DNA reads TGTGCCAGCAGTGAGTCCTCTGGCTACAATGAGCAGTTCTTC. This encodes CASSESSGYNEQFF. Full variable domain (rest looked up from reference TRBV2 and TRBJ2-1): EPEVTQTPSHQVTQMGQEVILRCVPISNHLYFYWYRQILGQKVEFLVSFYNNEISEKSEIFDDQFSVERPDGSNFTLKIRSTKLEDSAMYFCASSESSGYNEQFFGPGTRLTVL.

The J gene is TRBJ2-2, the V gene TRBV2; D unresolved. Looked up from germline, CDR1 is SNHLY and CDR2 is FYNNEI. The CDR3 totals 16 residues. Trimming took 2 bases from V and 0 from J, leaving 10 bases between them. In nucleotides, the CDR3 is TGTGCCAGCAGTGAATTGGCGGCGACGAACACCGGGGAGCTGTTTTTT. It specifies CASSELAATNTGELFF.

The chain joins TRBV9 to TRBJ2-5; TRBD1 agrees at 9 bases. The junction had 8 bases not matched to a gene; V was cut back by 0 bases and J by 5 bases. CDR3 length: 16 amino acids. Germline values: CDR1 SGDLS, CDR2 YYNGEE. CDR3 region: CASSVGGGTGRETQYF. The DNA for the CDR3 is TGTGCCAGCAGCGTAGGAGGGGGGACAGGGAGGGAGACCCAGTACTTC. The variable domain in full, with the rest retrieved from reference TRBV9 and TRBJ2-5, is DSGVTQTPKHLITATGQRVTLRCSPRSGDLSVYWYQQSLDQGLQFLIQYYNGEERAKGNILERFSAQQFPDLHSELNLSSLELGDSALYFCASSVGGGTGRETQYFGPGTRLLVL.

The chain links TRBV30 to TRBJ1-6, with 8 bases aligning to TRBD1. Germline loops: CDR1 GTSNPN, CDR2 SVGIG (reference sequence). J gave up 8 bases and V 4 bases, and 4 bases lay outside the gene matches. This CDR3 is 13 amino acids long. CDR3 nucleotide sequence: TGTGCCTGGACCCAACAGGGGGATTCACCCCTCCACTTT. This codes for CAWTQQGDSPLHF. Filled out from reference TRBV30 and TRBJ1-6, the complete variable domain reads SQTIHQWPATLVQPVGSPLSLECTVEGTSNPNLYWYRQAAGRGLQLLFYSVGIGQISSEVPQNLSASRPQDRQFILSSKKLLLSDSGFYLCAWTQQGDSPLHFGNGTRLTVT.

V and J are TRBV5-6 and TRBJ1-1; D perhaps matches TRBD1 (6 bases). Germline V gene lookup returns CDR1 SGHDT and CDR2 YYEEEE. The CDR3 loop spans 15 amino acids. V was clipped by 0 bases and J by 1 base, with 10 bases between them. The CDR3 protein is CASSLAPGANTEAFF. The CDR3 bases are TGTGCCAGCAGCTTGGCCCCAGGGGCGAACACTGAAGCTTTCTTT.

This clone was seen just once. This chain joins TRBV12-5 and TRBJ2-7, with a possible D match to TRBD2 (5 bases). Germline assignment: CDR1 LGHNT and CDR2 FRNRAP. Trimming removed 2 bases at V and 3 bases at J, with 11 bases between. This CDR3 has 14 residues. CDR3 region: CASGLFPRGYEQYF. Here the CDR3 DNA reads TGTGCTAGTGGTTTGTTCCCCCGGGGCTACGAGCAGTACTTC.

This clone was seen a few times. CDR3 nucleotide sequence: TGTGCCATCAGTGACTACAGTAGCAATCAGCCCCAGCATTTT. It encodes CAISDYSSNQPQHF. The rearrangement joins TRBV10-3 to TRBJ1-5; no clear D gene. Germline loops: CDR1 ENHRY, CDR2 SYGVKD. Trimming took off 3 bases at V and 0 bases at J, with 6 bases between the two ends. The CDR3 consists of 14 residues.

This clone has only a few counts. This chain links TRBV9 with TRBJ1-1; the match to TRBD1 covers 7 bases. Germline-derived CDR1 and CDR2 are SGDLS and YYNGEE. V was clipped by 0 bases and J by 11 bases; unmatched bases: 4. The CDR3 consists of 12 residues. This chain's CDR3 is CASSVAEGAAFF. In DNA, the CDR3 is TGTGCCAGCAGCGTAGCGGAGGGGGCGGCTTTCTTT.

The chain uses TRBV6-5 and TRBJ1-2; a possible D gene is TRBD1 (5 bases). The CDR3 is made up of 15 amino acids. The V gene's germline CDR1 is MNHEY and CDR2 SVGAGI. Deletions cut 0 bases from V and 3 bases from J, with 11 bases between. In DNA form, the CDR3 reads TGTGCCAGCAGTTACTCGTCGGGGCGGGACTATGGCTACACCTTC. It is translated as CASSYSSGRDYGYTF.

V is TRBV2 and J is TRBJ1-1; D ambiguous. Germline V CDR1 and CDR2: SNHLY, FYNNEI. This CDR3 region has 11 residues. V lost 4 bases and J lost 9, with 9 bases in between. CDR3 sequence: CASSGEAKAFF. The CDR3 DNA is TGTGCCAGCAGTGGGGAGGCCAAAGCTTTCTTT.

CDR3 residues: CASSEGPSYEQYF. The CDR3 coding sequence is TGTGCCAGCAGTGAAGGCCCTTCCTACGAGCAGTACTTC. This chain joins TRBV6-4 and TRBJ2-7; D is uncertain. The CDR3 length is 13 residues. The V gene's germline CDR1 is MRHNA and CDR2 SNTAGT. V lost 3 bases, J lost 1 base, and 7 bases lay in between.

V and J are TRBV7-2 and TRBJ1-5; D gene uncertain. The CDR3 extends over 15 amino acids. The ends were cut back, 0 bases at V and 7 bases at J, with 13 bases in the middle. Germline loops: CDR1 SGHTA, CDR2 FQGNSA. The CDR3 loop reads CASSLALGLQQPQHF. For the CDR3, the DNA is TGTGCCAGCAGCTTAGCATTAGGGCTCCAACAGCCCCAGCATTTT. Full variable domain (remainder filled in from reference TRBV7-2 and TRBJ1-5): GAGVSQSPSNKVTEKGKDVELRCDPISGHTALYWYRQSLGQGLEFLIYFQGNSAPDKSGLPSDRFSAERTGGSVSTLTIQRTQQEDSAVYLCASSLALGLQQPQHFGDGTRLSIL.

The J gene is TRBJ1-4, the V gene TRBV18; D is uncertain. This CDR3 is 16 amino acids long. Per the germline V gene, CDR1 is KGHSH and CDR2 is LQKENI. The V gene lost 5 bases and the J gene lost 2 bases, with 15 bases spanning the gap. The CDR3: CASSTGDYGTNEKLFF. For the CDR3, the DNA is TGTGCCAGCTCAACCGGGGATTATGGGACTAATGAAAAACTGTTTTTT.

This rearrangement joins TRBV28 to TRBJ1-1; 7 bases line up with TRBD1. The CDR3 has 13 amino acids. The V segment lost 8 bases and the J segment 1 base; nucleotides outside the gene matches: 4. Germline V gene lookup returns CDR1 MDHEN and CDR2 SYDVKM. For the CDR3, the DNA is TGTGCCAGCCAGGACAGGACGAACACTGAAGCTTTCTTT. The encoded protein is CASQDRTNTEAFF.

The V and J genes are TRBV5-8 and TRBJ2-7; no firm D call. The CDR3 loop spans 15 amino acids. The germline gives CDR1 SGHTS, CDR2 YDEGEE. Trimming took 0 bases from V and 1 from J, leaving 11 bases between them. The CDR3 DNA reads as TGTGCCAGCAGCTTGGAGTCTCTCCGATCCTACGAGCAGTACTTC. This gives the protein CASSLESLRSYEQYF.

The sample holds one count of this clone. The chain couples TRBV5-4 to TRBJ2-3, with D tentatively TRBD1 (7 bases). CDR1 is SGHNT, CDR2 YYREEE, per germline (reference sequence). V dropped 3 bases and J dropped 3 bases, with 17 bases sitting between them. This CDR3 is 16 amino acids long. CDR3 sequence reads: CASSSEAGGRTDTQYF. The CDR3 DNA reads TGTGCCAGCAGCTCGGAGGCAGGGGGGCGTACAGATACGCAGTATTTT.

The CDR3 is CASSLNTEKLFF. The CDR3, as DNA: TGTGCCAGCAGCTTAAATACTGAAAAACTGTTTTTT. The chain links TRBV11-3 to TRBJ1-4; D ambiguous. The length of the CDR3 is 12 residues. V dropped 2 bases and J dropped 7 bases, with 5 bases sitting between them. Germline values: CDR1 SGHNT, CDR2 YENEEA. The full variable domain, rest sourced from reference TRBV11-3 and TRBJ1-4, is EAGVVQSPRYKIIEKKQPVAFWCNPISGHNTLYWYLQNLGQGPELLIRYENEEAVDDSQLPKDRFSAERLKGVDSTLKIQPAELGDSAVYLCASSLNTEKLFFGSGTQLSVL.

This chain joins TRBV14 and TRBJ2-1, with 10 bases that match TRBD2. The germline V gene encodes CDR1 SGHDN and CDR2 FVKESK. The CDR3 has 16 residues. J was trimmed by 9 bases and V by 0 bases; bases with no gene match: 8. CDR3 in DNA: TGTGCCAGCAGCCAAGATCGGTTAGCGGGAGGAGGTGAGCAGTTCTTC. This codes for CASSQDRLAGGGEQFF.

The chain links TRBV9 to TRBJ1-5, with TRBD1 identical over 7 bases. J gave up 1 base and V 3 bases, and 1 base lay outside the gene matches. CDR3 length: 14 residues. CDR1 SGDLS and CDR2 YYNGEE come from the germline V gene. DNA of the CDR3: TGTGCCAGCAGCGCGACAGGGAGCAATCAGCCCCAGCATTTT. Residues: CASSATGSNQPQHF.

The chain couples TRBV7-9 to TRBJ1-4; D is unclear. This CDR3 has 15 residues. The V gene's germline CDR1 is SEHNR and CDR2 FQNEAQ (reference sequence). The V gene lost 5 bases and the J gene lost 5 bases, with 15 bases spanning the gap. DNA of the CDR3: TGTGCCAGCAGCCCCCAGCGGGGAGCGAATGAAAAACTGTTTTTT. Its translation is CASSPQRGANEKLFF. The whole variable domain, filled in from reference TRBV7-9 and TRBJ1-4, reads DTGVSQNPRHKITKRGQNVTFRCDPISEHNRLYWYRQTLGQGPEFLTYFQNEAQLEKSRLLSDRFSAERPKGSFSTLEIQRTEQGDSAMYLCASSPQRGANEKLFFGSGTQLSVL.

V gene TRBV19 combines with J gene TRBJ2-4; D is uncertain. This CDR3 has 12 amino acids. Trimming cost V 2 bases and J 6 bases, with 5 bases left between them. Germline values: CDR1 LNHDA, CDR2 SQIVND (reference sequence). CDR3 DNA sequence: TGTGCCAGTAGTATAAGAGGAAACATTCAGTACTTC. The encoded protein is CASSIRGNIQYF.

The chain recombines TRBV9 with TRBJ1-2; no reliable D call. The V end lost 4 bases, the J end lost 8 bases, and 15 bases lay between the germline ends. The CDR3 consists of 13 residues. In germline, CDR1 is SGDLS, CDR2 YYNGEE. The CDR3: CASSYTSLWGYTF. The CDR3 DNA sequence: TGTGCCAGCAGCTATACAAGTTTATGGGGCTACACCTTC.

CDR3 nucleotides: TGTGCCACCAGCAGAGAGGGCGGGCGGGGGTCACCCCTCCACTTT. Residues: CATSREGGRGSPLHF. This chain links TRBV15 with TRBJ1-6; D perhaps matches TRBD1 (5 bases). The CDR3 contains 15 residues. Trimming took 0 bases from V and 10 from J, leaving 13 bases between them. CDR1 is LNHNV, CDR2 YYDKDF, per germline (reference sequence).

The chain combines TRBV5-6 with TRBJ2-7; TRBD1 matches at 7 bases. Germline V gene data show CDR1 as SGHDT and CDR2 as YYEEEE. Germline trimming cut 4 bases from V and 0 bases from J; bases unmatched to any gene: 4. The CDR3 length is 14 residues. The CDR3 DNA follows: TGTGCCAGCAGCCTCGGGACAGCCTCCTACGAGCAGTACTTC. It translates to CASSLGTASYEQYF.

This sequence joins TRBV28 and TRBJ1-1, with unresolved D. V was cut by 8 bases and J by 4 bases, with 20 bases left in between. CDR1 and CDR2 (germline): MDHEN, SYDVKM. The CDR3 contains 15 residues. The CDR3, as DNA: TGTGCCAGCCTGCTTTTATGGGGTTCGAGCACTGAAGCTTTCTTT. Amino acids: CASLLLWGSSTEAFF.

The CDR3 region is CASSSGLAGGGYNEQFF. The CDR3 nucleotides are TGCGCCAGCAGCTCGGGACTAGCGGGAGGTGGGTACAATGAGCAGTTCTTC. The V and J genes are TRBV5-1 and TRBJ2-1, with 15 positions matching TRBD2. This CDR3 comprises 17 residues. Germline values: CDR1 SGHRS, CDR2 YFSETQ. With V trimmed by 3 bases and J by 4 bases, 5 bases remained unmatched.

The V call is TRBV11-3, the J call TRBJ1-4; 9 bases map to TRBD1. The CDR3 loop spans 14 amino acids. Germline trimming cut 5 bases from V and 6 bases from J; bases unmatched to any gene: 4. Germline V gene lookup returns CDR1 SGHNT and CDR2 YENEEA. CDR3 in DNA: TGTGCCAGCAGCCCCGGGACAGGGCATGAAAAACTGTTTTTT. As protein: CASSPGTGHEKLFF. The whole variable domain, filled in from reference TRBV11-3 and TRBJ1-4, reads EAGVVQSPRYKIIEKKQPVAFWCNPISGHNTLYWYLQNLGQGPELLIRYENEEAVDDSQLPKDRFSAERLKGVDSTLKIQPAELGDSAVYLCASSPGTGHEKLFFGSGTQLSVL.

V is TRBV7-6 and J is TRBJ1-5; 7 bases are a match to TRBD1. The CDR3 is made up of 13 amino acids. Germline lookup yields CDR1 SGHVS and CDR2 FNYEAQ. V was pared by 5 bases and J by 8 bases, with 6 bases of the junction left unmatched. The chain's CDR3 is CASSPGTVEPQHF. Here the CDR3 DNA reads TGTGCCAGCAGCCCCGGGACAGTCGAGCCCCAGCATTTT.

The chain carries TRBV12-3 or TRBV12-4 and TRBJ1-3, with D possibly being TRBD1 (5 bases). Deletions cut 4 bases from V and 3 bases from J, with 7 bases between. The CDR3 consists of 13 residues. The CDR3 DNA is TGTGCCAGCAGTTCTCAGGGTGGAAACACCATATATTTT. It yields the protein CASSSQGGNTIYF.